Detailed here is one T cell receptor (beta chain). Its antigen remains unidentified. The data derive from a study of cytomegalovirus exposure and HLA in healthy donors. General study points: Cytomegalovirus status was reportedly diagnosed by the classifier with high specificity and sensitivity. Productive status was seen about 87% or about 30% of the time for most TCR beta V segments in an earlier analysis. A missense DCLRE1C variant was associated with V- and J-gene trimming of TCR beta chains in a later analysis, and an independent cohort replicated the association.

This CDR3 contains 17 residues. With V trimmed by 1 base and J by 6 bases, 10 bases remained unmatched. The germline gives CDR1 SGHTA, CDR2 FQGTGA. Use of 60 Vbeta and 13 Jbeta primers characterized the PCR. Per the original data handling: A later analysis counted around 74 million unique TCR beta chains, some 12 million shared. Sequencing was performed with immunoSEQ multiplex PCR; in TCRdb, only in-frame clones are kept and a portion is missing. From that table come the V and J calls and clone size; the DNA was used to work out D and trimming. The listing records some 70,000 clones. The sequence was obtained from a female donor in good health and CMV-seropositive. The chain combines TRBV7-3 with TRBJ2-2; the match to TRBD2 covers 8 bases. The sequencing sample was made of PBMCs. The chain's CDR3 is CASSLMPGGPVPGELFF. Written as DNA, the CDR3 is TGTGCCAGCAGCTTAATGCCGGGAGGGCCGGTTCCCGGGGAGCTGTTTTTT.